The 31 T cell receptor beta chains below come from one sample, sequenced in a study of T cell repertoires in cytomegalovirus infection. Each CDR3 protein gets one entry after TCRdb re-called the reads with MiXCR. The table shows under 250,000 distinct CDR3 sequences, with 9% to 15% occurring only once. Sequencing used PBMCs. Receptors were obtained from a human donor in good health (CMV status not recorded). Some clones in this sample may be carry-over from other donors' samples.

There are many counts of this clonotype. The rearrangement uses TRBV7-2 and TRBJ1-6; TRBD1 matches at 7 bases. Germline V CDR1 and CDR2: SGHTA, FQGNSA. This CDR3 contains 17 residues. Trimming cost V 4 bases and J 5 bases; bases outside gene matches: 11. The CDR3 spells CASSSLFPGQHNSPLHF. CDR3 in DNA: TGTGCCAGCAGCTCGCTATTCCCGGGACAGCATAATTCACCCCTCCACTTT.

In this sample, this clonotype turned up a few times. This chain joins TRBV6-4 and TRBJ1-1; D uncertain. Germline lookup yields CDR1 MRHNA and CDR2 SNTAGT. V lost 1 base, J lost 2 bases, and 8 bases lay in between. CDR3 length equals 14 residues. The CDR3 loop reads CASSDWPGNTEAFF. CDR3 nucleotides: TGTGCCAGCAGTGACTGGCCGGGAAACACTGAAGCTTTCTTT.

The table lists this clonotype with many counts. The chain uses TRBV7-2 and TRBJ1-5; D gene uncertain. Germline CDR1 reads SGHTA; CDR2 reads FQGNSA. This CDR3 has 13 amino acids. The V and J ends lost 4 bases and 3 bases respectively, with 7 bases between them. CDR3 coding DNA: TGTGCCAGCAGCTCCAAAGTCAATCAGCCCCAGCATTTT. Protein product: CASSSKVNQPQHF.

The sample holds many counts of this clonotype. Sequence at one end of the junction differs from germline and may be a read error. The chain joins TRBV19 to TRBJ2-1; 7 bases fit TRBD1. The CDR3 sequence is 16 residues long. Germline V lookup: CDR1 LNHDA, CDR2 SQIVND (reference sequence). The CDR3 loop reads CASSLDREDTYNEQFF. For the CDR3, the DNA is TGTGCCAGTAGTTTAGACAGGGAAGATACCTACAATGAGCAGTTCTTC.

CDR3 sequence: CSVQPGQGYGYTF. CDR3 bases: TGCAGCGTCCAACCCGGACAGGGATATGGCTACACCTTC. The chain uses TRBV29-1 and TRBJ1-2; 8 bases match TRBD1. CDR1 and CDR2 from the germline V gene are SQVTM and ANQGSEA. CDR3 length: 13 amino acids. Trimming cost V 6 bases and J 5 bases; bases outside gene matches: 8.

This chain uses TRBV5-1 with TRBJ1-5, with a tentative D call TRBD1 (6 bases). The CDR3 has 14 amino acids. V was pared by 3 bases and J by 1 base, with 8 bases between. Germline assignment: CDR1 SGHRS and CDR2 YFSETQ. In DNA form, the CDR3 reads TGCGCCAGCAGCTCCGGACAGAGCAATCAGCCCCAGCATTTT. Translating gives CASSSGQSNQPQHF.

The V and J genes are TRBV6-6 and TRBJ1-5; a possible D gene is TRBD1 (5 bases). Germline CDR1 and CDR2: MNHNY and SVGAGI (reference sequence). V shed 5 bases and J shed 5 bases, with 10 bases lying between them. The CDR3 consists of 13 residues. DNA for the CDR3: TGTGCCAGCAGTCCGGTGGGGGATCAGCCCCAGCATTTT. This sequence encodes CASSPVGDQPQHF.

This clonotype was detected a few times. This chain joins TRBV5-1 and TRBJ1-1; 11 bases line up with TRBD1. CDR3 length: 14 amino acids. J was trimmed by 10 bases and V by 3 bases; bases with no gene match: 8. Looked up from germline, CDR1 is SGHRS and CDR2 is YFSETQ. This chain's CDR3 is CASSWDRGAKGAFF. For the CDR3, the DNA is TGCGCCAGCAGCTGGGACAGGGGGGCCAAGGGAGCTTTCTTT.

In this sample, this clonotype turned up many times. The chain joins TRBV6-5 to TRBJ2-5; 8 nucleotides align to TRBD2. The CDR3 spans 15 residues. CDR1 and CDR2 from the germline V gene are MNHEY and SVGAGI. V shed 0 bases, J shed 4 bases, and the junction held 4 bases outside the gene matches. The CDR3 region has the DNA TGTGCCAGCAGTTACTCCCTGCTAGCGGGAGAGACCCAGTACTTC. Encoded protein: CASSYSLLAGETQYF.

This clonotype has ten or more counts. The gene calls are TRBV7-2 and TRBJ1-1; D is unclear. The CDR3 spans 14 residues. The V and J ends lost 5 bases and 3 bases respectively, with 13 bases between them. Germline V gene lookup returns CDR1 SGHTA and CDR2 FQGNSA. CDR3 in amino acids: CASSPRMKHTEAFF. DNA of the CDR3: TGTGCCAGCAGCCCCCGGATGAAACACACTGAAGCTTTCTTT.

This clonotype showed up many times. This rearrangement joins TRBV7-9 to TRBJ2-5, with 7 bases fitting TRBD2. Germline V gives CDR1 SEHNR, CDR2 FQNEAQ (reference sequence). The CDR3 runs to 12 residues. With V trimmed by 11 bases and J by 5 bases, 8 bases remained unmatched. CDR3 region: CAYDSGGETQYF. In nucleotides, the CDR3 is TGTGCCTATGACTCCGGGGGGGAGACCCAGTACTTC.

V is TRBV29-1 and J is TRBJ2-3; D may be TRBD2 (5 bases). The V end lost 7 bases, the J end lost 2 bases, and 19 bases lay between the germline ends. The CDR3 has 15 residues. Germline CDR1 is SQVTM and CDR2 is ANQGSEA. CDR3 DNA: TGCAGCGCCCGGGCCCGGGAAACCCACACAGATACGCAGTATTTT. Residues: CSARARETHTDTQYF.

This chain connects TRBV2 to TRBJ2-5; 11 bases agree with TRBD2. CDR1 and CDR2 from the germline V gene are SNHLY and FYNNEI. The CDR3 is 13 amino acids. V dropped 7 bases and J dropped 9; count of bases not matched to a gene: 7. DNA of the CDR3: TGTGCCAGCAAGGGACTAGCGGAAGGGGCCCAGTACTTC. This encodes CASKGLAEGAQYF.

Ten or more counts support this clonotype. V gene TRBV6-1 combines with J gene TRBJ2-1; D unresolved. The CDR3 spans 15 residues. Trimming pared 5 bases from V and 0 bases from J, leaving 11 bases between. Germline V gene lookup returns CDR1 MNHNS and CDR2 SASEGT. CDR3 region: CASSLTPISYNEQFF. CDR3 nucleotide sequence: TGTGCCAGCAGTTTGACTCCAATCTCCTACAATGAGCAGTTCTTC.

Ten or more counts support this clonotype. The genes are TRBV7-2 and TRBJ2-4; D possibly corresponds to TRBD2 (7 bases). CDR3 length equals 14 residues. In germline, CDR1 is SGHTA, CDR2 FQGNSA. V was clipped by 1 base and J by 8 bases, with 12 bases between them. The CDR3 DNA sequence: TGTGCCAGCAGCTTAGAAGGGGGGGGGGACATTCAGTACTTC. This codes for CASSLEGGGDIQYF.

This clonotype was found a few times. The V and J genes are TRBV28 and TRBJ2-7; TRBD1 agrees at 9 bases. This CDR3 region has 15 residues. Germline CDR1 and CDR2: MDHEN and SYDVKM. The junction had 5 bases not matched to a gene; V was cut back by 3 bases and J by 2 bases. As DNA, the CDR3 is TGTGCCAGCAGTTTTAGGGACAGGGATCCCTACGAGCAGTACTTC. Its protein product is CASSFRDRDPYEQYF. The variable domain in full, with the rest retrieved from reference TRBV28 and TRBJ2-7, is DVKVTQSSRYLVKRTGEKVFLECVQDMDHENMFWYRQDPGLGLRLIYFSYDVKMKEKGDIPEGYSVSREKKERFSLILESASTNQTSMYLCASSFRDRDPYEQYFGPGTRLTVT.

The chain combines TRBV19 with TRBJ1-5, with a tentative D call TRBD1 (6 bases). Germline-derived CDR1 and CDR2 are LNHDA and SQIVND (reference sequence). The CDR3 loop spans 14 amino acids. V lost 5 bases and J 6 bases, leaving 14 bases between the germline ends. The CDR3 sequence: CASSEYRDRQPQHF. The CDR3 DNA sequence: TGTGCCAGTAGTGAATACAGGGATCGTCAGCCCCAGCATTTT.

This clonotype was found once. The genes are TRBV20-1 and TRBJ2-7; D remains ambiguous. V was cut by 0 bases and J by 2 bases, with 11 bases left in between. CDR1 and CDR2 (germline): DFQATT, SNEGSKA (reference sequence). This CDR3 has 14 residues. CDR3 residues: CSARDQGRAYEQYF. The CDR3 DNA follows: TGCAGTGCTAGAGATCAAGGTCGTGCCTACGAGCAGTACTTC.

This clonotype was counted ten times or more. The chain combines TRBV19 with TRBJ2-5; 7 nucleotides agree with TRBD2. The junction had 5 bases not matched to a gene; V was cut back by 5 bases and J by 5 bases. CDR1 is LNHDA and CDR2 is SQIVND in the germline V gene (reference sequence). The CDR3 sequence is 13 residues long. The CDR3 sequence: CASSGAGRETQYF. The CDR3 DNA is TGTGCCAGTAGTGGAGCGGGAAGGGAGACCCAGTACTTC.

This sequence joins TRBV29-1 and TRBJ1-5; TRBD1 aligns across 11 bases. Germline V CDR1 and CDR2: SQVTM, ANQGSEA. V shed 0 bases, J shed 3 bases, and the junction held 1 base outside the gene matches. The CDR3 length is 15 residues. CDR3 nucleotide sequence: TGCAGCGTTGAAGAGGGACAGGGGGTCAATCAGCCCCAGCATTTT. Translation: CSVEEGQGVNQPQHF.

The V call is TRBV30, the J call TRBJ2-7; D may be TRBD2 (5 bases). The CDR3 is 14 amino acids. Trimming pared 0 bases from V and 4 bases from J, leaving 13 bases between. From germline, CDR1 is GTSNPN and CDR2 SVGIG (reference sequence). The CDR3 sequence is CAWSVRGVQYEQYF. In DNA, the CDR3 is TGTGCCTGGAGTGTACGGGGAGTGCAGTACGAGCAGTACTTC.

This chain joins TRBV5-1 and TRBJ1-2; the match to TRBD1 covers 10 bases. Germline V CDR1 and CDR2: SGHRS, YFSETQ. The CDR3 length is 16 residues. The V gene end was trimmed by 1 base and the J gene end by 8 bases; junction bases not matched to a gene: 11. The CDR3, as DNA: TGCGCCAGCAGCTTGTCCGCGAGACAGGGGGCGTCGGGCTACACCTTC. It codes for CASSLSARQGASGYTF.

The gene calls are TRBV12-3 or TRBV12-4 and TRBJ2-4, with 9 bases fitting TRBD1. The trim removed 6 bases at V and 8 bases at J, leaving 8 bases unmatched. There are 14 residues in the CDR3. The CDR3 sequence: CASRPGQGGDIQYF. The DNA of the CDR3 is TGTGCCAGCAGGCCGGGACAGGGTGGGGACATTCAGTACTTC.

This clonotype was seen repeatedly, ten times or more. The CDR3 loop is CASSFTGEQYF. The CDR3 nucleotides are TGTGCCAGCTCGTTTACCGGCGAGCAGTACTTC. The chain links TRBV12-3 or TRBV12-4 to TRBJ2-7; no firm D call. Trimming removed 8 bases at V and 6 bases at J, with 11 bases between. The CDR3 is 11 residues long.

This clonotype has a handful of counts. The genes are TRBV7-3 and TRBJ1-2; tentatively, D is TRBD1 (5 bases). The V end lost 1 base, the J end lost 4 bases, and 10 bases lay between the germline ends. CDR1 is SGHTA and CDR2 is FQGTGA in the germline V gene. This CDR3 comprises 14 residues. This chain's CDR3 is CASSLNRGGYGYTF. CDR3 coding DNA: TGTGCCAGCAGCTTAAACCGGGGCGGCTATGGCTACACCTTC.

This clonotype was detected many times. The V gene is TRBV7-2, the J gene TRBJ1-6; D uncertain. The CDR3 consists of 14 residues. CDR1 SGHTA and CDR2 FQGNSA come from the germline V gene. Trimming removed 4 bases at V and 7 bases at J, with 11 bases between. The chain's CDR3 is CASSSTGRNSPLHF. The DNA of the CDR3 is TGTGCCAGCAGCTCGACTGGCAGAAATTCACCCCTCCACTTT.

The chain is built from TRBV29-1 and TRBJ2-3; D is tentatively TRBD1 or TRBD2 (5 bases each). The CDR3 length is 13 residues. Germline loops: CDR1 SQVTM, CDR2 ANQGSEA. V dropped 7 bases and J dropped 5 bases, with 16 bases sitting between them. The CDR3 region has the DNA TGCAGCGCTGGGGGAGCCTCGGGAGATACGCAGTATTTT. This codes for CSAGGASGDTQYF.

The sample holds many counts of this clonotype. The chain uses TRBV7-2 and TRBJ1-2; D is unclear. V was clipped by 5 bases and J by 4 bases, with 11 bases between them. CDR1 is SGHTA, CDR2 FQGNSA, per germline. The CDR3 is 13 residues long. Here the CDR3 reads CASSRGWAYGYTF. CDR3 coding DNA: TGTGCCAGCAGCCGAGGATGGGCCTATGGCTACACCTTC.

This clonotype was counted many times. The rearrangement uses TRBV6-5 and TRBJ1-5; D is uncertain. This CDR3 comprises 14 residues. CDR1 is MNHEY, CDR2 SVGAGI, per germline. V shed 0 bases and J shed 0 bases, with 3 bases lying between them. This chain's CDR3 is CASSYSVSNQPQHF. As DNA, the CDR3 is TGTGCCAGCAGTTACTCTGTTAGCAATCAGCCCCAGCATTTT.

This chain joins TRBV19 and TRBJ2-4; 13 positions agree with TRBD2. The V and J ends lost 3 bases and 3 bases, in that order; junction bases with no gene match: 8. Germline V lookup: CDR1 LNHDA, CDR2 SQIVND (reference sequence). This CDR3 contains 18 residues. The CDR3 here is CASSISRGTSGDKNIQYF. CDR3 in DNA: TGTGCCAGTAGTATTAGCAGGGGGACTAGCGGGGACAAAAACATTCAGTACTTC.

The V and J genes are TRBV14 and TRBJ2-3; 8 positions match TRBD2. Unmatched junction bases numbered 11, after V lost 10 bases and J lost 2 bases. This CDR3 has 15 residues. CDR1 is SGHDN, CDR2 FVKESK, per germline. This CDR3 is CATTPGGTPTDTQYF. The CDR3 coding sequence is TGTGCCACCACCCCGGGAGGGACCCCCACAGATACGCAGTATTTT.